The 20 T cell receptor beta chains in this list originate from one sample, sequenced in a study of Ad26.COV2.S vaccination and SARS-CoV-2 variants. Using immunoSEQ multiplex PCR, the repertoire was profiled, and TCRdb retains in-frame clones only, with some absent. The table lists about half a million clones, about 88% of them singletons. Noted treatment: 15 to 20 received Ad26.COV2.S at low or high dose, single or two shots; 5 received placebo; per-sample allocation not given. At day 63 after the first vaccine or placebo injection, samples were drawn. The input for sequencing was peripheral blood, taken in a trial of Ad26.COV2.S vaccine versus placebo. Receptors originate from a person aged 18-65 years who received the Ad26.COV2.S COVID-19 vaccine or a placebo.

CDR3 protein: CASSLVRTGYEQYF. CDR3 in DNA: TGTGCCAGCAGCTTAGTTCGGACAGGCTACGAGCAGTACTTC. The genes are TRBV7-8 and TRBJ2-7; 7 positions match TRBD1. V trimming: 1 base; J trimming: 3 bases; junction bases outside the gene matches: 3. Germline lookup yields CDR1 SGHVS and CDR2 FQNEAQ. The CDR3 runs 14 residues. The whole variable domain, remainder taken from reference TRBV7-8 and TRBJ2-7, is GAGVSQSPRYKVAKRGQDVALRCDPISGHVSLFWYQQALGQGPEFLTYFQNEAQLDKSGLPSDRFFAERPEGSVSTLKIQRTQQEDSAVYLCASSLVRTGYEQYFGPGTRLTVT.

The gene calls are TRBV19 and TRBJ2-5; 10 nucleotides align to TRBD1. Trimming cost V 4 bases and J 5 bases; bases outside gene matches: 7. Germline V gene sequence: CDR1 LNHDA, CDR2 SQIVND (reference sequence). The CDR3 extends over 15 amino acids. The CDR3 region has the DNA TGTGCCAGTAGTAGCCGACAGGGGGCATCGGAGACCCAGTACTTC. Translated, it gives CASSSRQGASETQYF.

V and J are TRBV7-8 and TRBJ2-3, with D perhaps given as TRBD1 or TRBD2 (5 bases each). Germline assignment: CDR1 SGHVS and CDR2 FQNEAQ. The CDR3 is 15 residues long. V was pared by 5 bases and J by 5 bases, with 17 bases between. For the CDR3, the DNA is TGTGCCAGCAGCCATCAGGGAGCGGCGGTAGATACGCAGTATTTT. Protein: CASSHQGAAVDTQYF.

This chain joins TRBV5-1 and TRBJ2-2; possible D gene TRBD1, 5 bases. V dropped 2 bases and J dropped 1 base, with 9 bases sitting between them. The CDR3 contains 15 residues. Germline assignment: CDR1 SGHRS and CDR2 YFSETQ. CDR3: CASSFGRENTGELFF. CDR3 nucleotide sequence: TGCGCCAGCAGCTTCGGCAGGGAGAACACCGGGGAGCTGTTTTTT.

The chain couples TRBV4-1 to TRBJ1-5; 7 bases match TRBD1. Unmatched junction bases numbered 7, after V lost 4 bases and J lost 4 bases. Looked up from germline, CDR1 is MGHRA and CDR2 is YSYEKL. This CDR3 comprises 15 residues. CDR3 in amino acids: CASSRTDRRNQPQHF. In DNA form, the CDR3 reads TGCGCCAGCAGCCGAACGGACAGGAGGAATCAGCCCCAGCATTTT.

The rearrangement links TRBV7-3 to TRBJ1-2, with 11 bases matching TRBD1. With 1 base clipped from V and 8 bases from J, the junction kept 6 bases outside the gene matches. CDR3 length: 15 amino acids. Germline-derived CDR1 and CDR2 are SGHTA and FQGTGA. CDR3 loop: CASSLSGQGALGYTF. CDR3 sequence (DNA): TGTGCCAGCAGCTTAAGTGGACAGGGGGCTTTAGGCTACACCTTC.

V gene TRBV5-1 combines with J gene TRBJ1-5; tentatively, D is TRBD1 (6 bases). The CDR3 loop spans 14 amino acids. V lost 4 bases and J 3 bases, leaving 11 bases between the germline ends. Germline CDR1 is SGHRS and CDR2 is YFSETQ. In nucleotides, the CDR3 is TGCGCCAGCAGCCTATCAGGGGCCAATCAGCCCCAGCATTTT. This codes for CASSLSGANQPQHF.

J is TRBJ2-1 and V is TRBV24-1; D is uncertain. The CDR3 contains 13 residues. The V gene's germline CDR1 is KGHDR and CDR2 SFDVKD. V lost 7 bases and J 5 bases, leaving 11 bases between the germline ends. The CDR3 loop is CATRGGYNNEQFF. The DNA for the CDR3 is TGTGCCACCAGAGGTGGGTACAACAATGAGCAGTTCTTC.

The chain has TRBV12-3 or TRBV12-4 and TRBJ2-1, with 7 bases fitting TRBD2. Trimming at V came to 8 bases and at J to 7 bases, leaving 8 bases not matched to a gene. The CDR3 is 13 residues long. The CDR3 sequence: CASRGLAVNEQFF. CDR3 bases: TGTGCCAGCCGCGGGCTAGCGGTGAATGAGCAGTTCTTC.

This clone was detected only a few times. The rearrangement uses TRBV14 and TRBJ1-6; 7 bases map to TRBD1. The CDR3 has 15 residues. The V and J ends lost 4 bases and 10 bases, in that order; junction bases with no gene match: 10. Germline CDR1 is SGHDN and CDR2 is FVKESK. The CDR3 DNA follows: TGTGCCAGCAGCCGCAACGCAGGGGGTCGATCACCCCTCCACTTT. This sequence encodes CASSRNAGGRSPLHF. Variable domain in full (rest from reference TRBV14 and TRBJ1-6): EAGVTQFPSHSVIEKGQTVTLRCDPISGHDNLYWYRRVMGKEIKFLLHFVKESKQDESGMPNNRFLAERTGGTYSTLKVQPAELEDSGVYFCASSRNAGGRSPLHFGNGTRLTVT.

V usage is TRBV3-1 (or the pseudogene TRBV3-2) and J usage is TRBJ1-2, with D possibly matching TRBD1 (5 bases). With 1 base removed from V and 4 bases from J, the gap between germline ends came to 13 bases. CDR3 length: 15 residues. Per the germline V gene, CDR1 is LGHDT and CDR2 is YNNKEL (reference sequence). The CDR3: CASSQGSGRAYGYTF. The CDR3 DNA reads TGTGCCAGCAGCCAAGGATCTGGCAGGGCCTATGGCTACACCTTC.

The genes are TRBV23-1 and TRBJ1-1; TRBD1 aligns across 7 bases. TRBV23-1 is marked as an open reading frame, function uncertain. The CDR3 has 17 residues. The V gene end was trimmed by 0 bases and the J gene end by 1 base; junction bases not matched to a gene: 8. DNA of the CDR3: TGCGCCAGCAGTCAATCGAATGAAGGGGGCGAGAACACTGAAGCTTTCTTT. This translates into CASSQSNEGGENTEAFF.

V and J are TRBV6-2 or TRBV6-3 and TRBJ1-4; the D gene is possibly TRBD1 (5 bases). With 3 bases removed from V and 4 bases from J, the gap between germline ends came to 12 bases. Germline V gene data show CDR1 as MNHEY and CDR2 as SVGEGT. The CDR3 runs 15 residues. In DNA form, the CDR3 reads TGTGCCAGCAGTTATTTGGGGCCTTATAATGAAAAACTGTTTTTT. Its protein is CASSYLGPYNEKLFF.

CDR3 loop: CASSYSGGNYGYTF. The CDR3 DNA sequence: TGTGCCAGCAGTTACTCGGGCGGAAACTATGGCTACACCTTC. This chain joins TRBV6-6 and TRBJ1-2; D ambiguous. Germline V gives CDR1 MNHNY, CDR2 SVGAGI (reference sequence). Trimming removed 0 bases at V and 2 bases at J, with 7 bases between. The CDR3 has 14 residues.

J is TRBJ2-3 and V is TRBV3-1 (or the pseudogene TRBV3-2); D not certain. Looked up from germline, CDR1 is LGHDT and CDR2 is YNNKEL (reference sequence). V was clipped by 2 bases and J by 6 bases, with 9 bases between them. The CDR3 sequence is 13 residues long. The CDR3 protein is CASSQNKGDTQYF. CDR3 DNA: TGTGCCAGCAGCCAAAATAAAGGTGATACGCAGTATTTT.

This rearrangement joins TRBV7-2 to TRBJ1-2; the D gene is possibly TRBD1 (6 bases). Germline V gene sequence: CDR1 SGHTA, CDR2 FQGNSA. CDR3 length equals 19 residues. Trimming left V 1 base short and J 2 bases short, with 23 bases between. The CDR3 DNA reads as TGTGCCAGCAGCTTAGTTGTGAATTTGTTCCGGGACAACAACTATGGCTACACCTTC. It is translated as CASSLVVNLFRDNNYGYTF.

A few counts support this clone. The V and J genes are TRBV3-1 (or the pseudogene TRBV3-2) and TRBJ2-7; D gene uncertain. Germline lookup yields CDR1 LGHDT and CDR2 YNNKEL (reference sequence). The CDR3 loop spans 13 amino acids. Trimming removed 1 base from V and 3 bases from J, with 7 bases in between. The CDR3 DNA follows: TGTGCCAGCAGCCAAGGGACGAACTACGAGCAGTACTTC. Encoded protein: CASSQGTNYEQYF.

This clone was seen once. The genes are TRBV7-9 and TRBJ2-6, with 9 bases fitting TRBD1. The CDR3 covers 16 residues. Germline V CDR1 and CDR2: SEHNR, FQNEAQ (reference sequence). Trimming at V came to 5 bases and at J to 4 bases, leaving 6 bases not matched to a gene. The CDR3 spells CASSTGTGSGANVLTF. The CDR3 DNA sequence: TGTGCCAGCAGCACCGGGACAGGGAGCGGGGCCAACGTCCTGACTTTC. The variable domain in full, completed from reference TRBV7-9 and TRBJ2-6, reads DTGVSQNPRHKITKRGQNVTFRCDPISEHNRLYWYRQTLGQGPEFLTYFQNEAQLEKSRLLSDRFSAERPKGSFSTLEIQRTEQGDSAMYLCASSTGTGSGANVLTFGAGSRLTVL.

This chain links TRBV7-2 with TRBJ1-3; D remains unclear. With 5 bases removed from V and 0 bases from J, the gap between germline ends came to 11 bases. Germline lookup yields CDR1 SGHTA and CDR2 FQGNSA. This CDR3 has 15 amino acids. In DNA, the CDR3 is TGTGCCAGCAGCGGCGGTGTGGTCTCTGGAAACACCATATATTTT. Its translation is CASSGGVVSGNTIYF.

CDR3 sequence (DNA): TGTGCCAGCAGCTTAGCACCAATAGCGGGGAGTCGCACAGATACGCAGTATTTT. Amino acid sequence: CASSLAPIAGSRTDTQYF. The rearrangement joins TRBV7-9 to TRBJ2-3, with 8 positions matching TRBD2. Germline loops: CDR1 SEHNR, CDR2 FQNEAQ (reference sequence). V lost 0 bases, J lost 1 base, and 9 bases stayed unmatched. This CDR3 is built from 18 residues.